Included here is one T cell receptor (beta chain) sequence, with context. This clonotype was seen a handful of times. Its antigen remains unidentified. One base away there is no much larger clone; base qualities are not given. The entry originates in a study of spatial heterogeneity in lung cancer (dated by TCRdb to the late 2010s). About the full investigation: Beta-chain transcripts were consistently detected in greater numbers than alpha-chain transcripts, which likely reflects a higher abundance of beta-chain transcripts. Nonsynonymous mutation counts, determined by whole-exome sequencing of tumor tissue, were related to features of the TCR repertoire. A strong correlation was found between TCR transcript counts in tumor regions and a T cell transcriptional module score from matched bulk RNA-seq. In the raw uncorrected reads, each unique combination of TCR and UMI appeared more than ten times on average. In non-small cell lung cancer, the study quantitatively compared TCR alpha and beta repertoires across several tumor regions, matched nontumor lung, and blood. Both alpha and beta chains were TCR-sequenced in approximately 220 tumor regions, about 64 matched nontumor lung samples and approximately 50 PBMC samples obtained at surgery. Broader findings and caveats from the paper: The tumor nonsynonymous mutation count correlated with the number of expanded alpha and beta TCRs within the tumor. TCR-seq coverage of tumor T cells was estimated at only 7% to 8.5% for alpha chains and approximately 12% for beta chains. Counts of ubiquitous and regional expanded TCRs were found to correlate with counts of ubiquitous and regional nonsynonymous mutations, respectively. Additional single-cell paired TCR alpha and beta sequencing was considered necessary to confirm, at a functional level, the hypothesis that regional TCRs recognize regional mutations.

The CDR3 goes from the cysteine to the phenylalanine over 11 residues. The retained sequence is limited to the CDR3, 33 bases, with the frame set at the first base. V loses 1 base, J loses 9 bases, and the germline ends lie 7 bases apart. For CDR1 and CDR2, the germline V gene lists SGHRS and YFSETQ. The library relied on 5' RACE. Sequencing was carried out with a NextSeq 500. To allow correction of PCR and sequencing errors, the TCR library protocol tagged every TCR cDNA molecule with a unique molecular identifier. In the original analysis: Decombinator tools were used for TCR identification, UMI-based error correction and CDR3 extraction. TCRs above a frequency of 2 per 1,000, corresponding to the top 1% of the tumor frequency distribution, were defined as expanded. Expanded tumor TCRs were classed as regional if statistically deemed absent (corrected P<0.05) from at least one tumor region, otherwise ubiquitous. Renyi diversity was calculated using the R vegan package after each repertoire was subsampled 100 times to 5,000 TCRs. CDR3 similarity networks were built from amino acid triplet string-kernel similarity, connecting CDR3s with pairwise similarity above 0.82. TCRdb reran the public reads through fastp at Q25 and MiXCR, keeping productive beta chains. Each record represents a unique CDR3 protein, reported with the most common genes and DNA among its rows. TCRdb's processing, not the authors' own work, is the source of the V and J calls. The sample table shows some 10,000 distinct CDR3 sequences, and roughly 13% are seen once. In total, the top ten clones hold about 40% of the sample.

The time point label for this specimen denotes: sample taken at primary tumor resection. Samples were obtained from 65 to 90 patients with early-stage, untreated non-small cell lung cancer from the lung TRACERx cohort. For TCR sequencing, whole RNA was extracted from tumor and nontumor lung tissue, or from cryopreserved PBMC samples, and no cell sorting was done. Only patients for whom sufficient RNA was available from at least two tumor regions were selected for TCR sequencing. Tumor and adjacent nontumor lung specimens were reviewed by a lung pathologist before selection. The TCR sequence derives from a male donor with early-stage non-small cell lung cancer. This receptor chain uses TRBV5-1 and TRBJ2-5; the D gene assignment is ambiguous. Sample: lung tumor tissue, taken at surgery. The nucleotides are TGCGCCAGCAGCTTGAACCGGGCCCAGTACTTC. Its coded protein is CASSLNRAQYF.